Listed here are 5 T cell receptor beta chains from one sample, sequenced in a study of low-dose radiotherapy and immunotherapy resistance in tumors. With TRAV- and TRBV-specific primers, first-strand cDNA was made, covering the alpha and beta chains. For amplifying TCRs, the PCR ran for 15 to 20 cycles with Phusion, which was used together with a constant-region primer and the adapter on the V primers. TCRdb re-called the reads through MiXCR, storing one row per CDR3 protein. Among 60,000 or so distinct CDR3 sequences listed, 20% to 25% were seen once. As to time point: after trial treatment. Treatment meaning: LDRT plus nivolumab, ipilimumab, low-dose cyclophosphamide and aspirin (RACIN trial). The specimen comprised PBMCs, sampled after low-dose radiotherapy plus immunotherapy. The origin of the receptors is a male donor with prostate cancer.

This clonotype was picked up many times. This chain connects TRBV28 to TRBJ1-5; D may be TRBD1 (6 bases). Per germline, CDR1 MDHEN and CDR2 SYDVKM. The V and J ends lost 7 bases and 3 bases respectively, with 19 bases between them. The CDR3 sequence is 16 residues long. CDR3 sequence reads: CASTSAGTTVNQPQHF. CDR3 nucleotide sequence: TGTGCCAGCACCTCAGCCGGGACAACCGTCAATCAGCCCCAGCATTTT.

The rearrangement joins TRBV11-2 to TRBJ2-5; 9 bases map to TRBD1. V was pared by 2 bases and J by 4 bases, with 8 bases of the junction left unmatched. This CDR3 has 16 amino acids. Germline loops: CDR1 SGHAT, CDR2 FQNNGV. In DNA form, the CDR3 reads TGTGCCAGCAGCTTAACGGGAACAGGGGGCGGAGAGACCCAGTACTTC. It specifies CASSLTGTGGGETQYF.

This clonotype was counted many times. This rearrangement joins TRBV7-2 to TRBJ1-3; D is undetermined. The germline V gene encodes CDR1 SGHTA and CDR2 FQGNSA. This CDR3 has 16 amino acids. With 10 bases removed from V and 0 bases from J, the gap between germline ends came to 19 bases. In nucleotides, the CDR3 is TGTGCCATCGTACAAGAGGTCGGAAGCTCTGGAAACACCATATATTTT. As protein: CAIVQEVGSSGNTIYF.

This chain joins TRBV5-4 and TRBJ2-5; 8 nucleotides line up with TRBD2. CDR1 is SGHNT and CDR2 is YYREEE in the germline V gene (reference sequence). V lost 0 bases, J lost 2 bases, and 3 bases stayed unmatched. This CDR3 contains 15 residues. CDR3 in amino acids: CASSLASGGQETQYF. DNA of the CDR3: TGTGCCAGCAGCTTGGCCAGCGGGGGTCAAGAGACCCAGTACTTC.

This clonotype has ten or more counts. The chain combines TRBV20-1 with TRBJ2-2; TRBD1 aligns across 9 bases. This CDR3 spans 14 amino acids. Germline CDR1 DFQATT, CDR2 SNEGSKA (reference sequence). The V and J ends lost 4 bases and 4 bases, in that order; junction bases with no gene match: 4. The CDR3 loop is CSAKTGGPTGELFF. DNA for the CDR3: TGCAGTGCTAAGACAGGGGGTCCCACCGGGGAGCTGTTTTTT.